This T cell receptor (beta chain) was captured by sequencing in a study of T cell responses to AZD1222 COVID-19 vaccine. Measured with immunoSEQ multiplex PCR; TCRdb has only the in-frame clones, and not every one. This table holds about 270,000 clones, about 94% found once. Researchers grouped second doses given at about 4 or about 12 weeks into one pool. Study-wide findings and caveats: Reports indicate that nearly half of spike-specific TCRs are directed at unmutated variant regions. The repertoires were collected only after the peak T cell response. Donors skewed white British and female; clonal diversity was possibly underestimated.

About this clone itself: Its specificity is unknown.

Sequenced material: peripheral blood, taken 28 days after the second AZD1222 dose. The receptor comes from an adult who received the AZD1222 COVID-19 vaccine.

CDR3 DNA sequence: TGCGCCAGCAGCCAAGACCCCCCCCGGGTCATTGGCTACAATGAGCAGTTCTTC. Amino acids: CASSQDPPRVIGYNEQFF. The J gene is TRBJ2-1, the V gene TRBV4-1; no clear D gene. Trimming removed 0 bases at V and 3 bases at J, with 18 bases between. The germline CDR1 and CDR2 sequences are MGHRA and YSYEKL. The CDR3 has 18 amino acids.